The 21 T cell receptor beta chains in this list originate from one sample, sequenced in a study of blood T cells in healthy people across ages. Through a sample-barcoded 5' primer and a J-beta primer mix, a second PCR was run for roughly 6 to 11 cycles. TCRdb itself ran the 5' RACE reads through MiXCR, one entry per CDR3 protein. The sample records 1.5 million to 1.9 million distinct CDR3 sequences, roughly 43% being singletons. Material: blood. Receptor source: a woman aged 18 to 35 in good health.

This chain joins TRBV4-1 and TRBJ1-4; D may be TRBD1 (5 bases). Germline V gene data show CDR1 as MGHRA and CDR2 as YSYEKL. The V gene lost 6 bases and the J gene lost 8 bases, with 16 bases spanning the gap. The CDR3 consists of 14 residues. The CDR3, as DNA: TGCGCCAGCAGACCGGGCCAGGGAGTCGAAAAACTGTTTTTT. Encoded protein: CASRPGQGVEKLFF.

This sequence joins TRBV15 and TRBJ2-3, with D uncertain. The germline gives CDR1 LNHNV, CDR2 YYDKDF (reference sequence). The V gene lost 5 bases and the J gene lost 3 bases, with 6 bases spanning the gap. The CDR3 has 12 amino acids. The CDR3 region has the DNA TGTGCCACCAGCGCCCGAACAGATACGCAGTATTTT. Residues: CATSARTDTQYF.

This chain connects TRBV12-3 or TRBV12-4 to TRBJ2-1; 14 bases match TRBD2. The CDR3 is made up of 18 amino acids. V shed 1 base and J 8 bases; nucleotides not matched to a gene: 10. DNA for the CDR3: TGTGCCAGCAGTTTAGGACTGACTAGCGGGGGGGAAAGGGATGAGCAGTTCTTC. Its translation: CASSLGLTSGGERDEQFF.

At least ten counts were recorded for this clonotype. The CDR3 reads CSAREVEKLFF. The CDR3 DNA reads as TGCAGTGCTAGAGAGGTTGAAAAACTGTTTTTT. This chain uses TRBV20-1 with TRBJ1-4; D gene ambiguous. The CDR3 is made up of 11 amino acids. Per germline, CDR1 DFQATT and CDR2 SNEGSKA (reference sequence). Between the trimmed V and J ends, which lost 0 bases and 7 bases, there was a span of 3 bases.

This clonotype was detected a few times. This chain links TRBV28 with TRBJ2-5; no clear D gene. Germline-derived CDR1 and CDR2 are MDHEN and SYDVKM. This CDR3 is built from 13 residues. Trimming left V 1 base short and J 11 bases short, with 14 bases between. The CDR3 DNA is TGTGCCAGCAGTTTATATAAGGCTGGTGAGCAGTACTTC. Residues: CASSLYKAGEQYF.

In this sample, this clonotype turned up many times. V and J are TRBV7-2 and TRBJ1-1; D remains unclear. V was shortened by 3 bases and J by 0 bases, with 5 bases between the two germline ends. Germline V lookup: CDR1 SGHTA, CDR2 FQGNSA. There are 13 residues in the CDR3. The CDR3 sequence: CASSFRMNTEAFF. CDR3 coding DNA: TGTGCCAGCAGCTTCCGCATGAACACTGAAGCTTTCTTT.

This clonotype was observed a handful of times. The chain has TRBV3-1 and TRBJ1-6; TRBD1 is a possible D gene (6 bases). This CDR3 spans 15 amino acids. Germline CDR1 LGHDT, CDR2 YNNKEL (reference sequence). The V gene lost 6 bases and the J gene lost 3 bases, with 12 bases spanning the gap. The CDR3 nucleotides read TGTGCCAGCAGTTACCGACAGGACTATAATTCACCCCTCCACTTT. Amino acids: CASSYRQDYNSPLHF.

This clonotype was seen a few times. The chain links TRBV27 to TRBJ2-7, with 7 bases identical to TRBD1. There are 16 residues in the CDR3. After removal of 2 bases from V and 10 bases from J, the junction contained 17 bases not matched to a gene. Germline V gene data show CDR1 as MNHEY and CDR2 as SMNVEV (reference sequence). Here the CDR3 DNA reads TGTGCCAGCAGTTTACAACCGACAGGGATTAGGGGAAGCCAGTACTTC. This sequence encodes CASSLQPTGIRGSQYF.

This clonotype turned up a few times. The chain uses TRBV2 and TRBJ2-1, with a tentative D call TRBD1 (6 bases). CDR1 and CDR2 from the germline V gene are SNHLY and FYNNEI. V lost 7 bases to trimming and J lost 3 bases, with 10 bases between them. The CDR3 is 13 residues long. The CDR3 nucleotides are TGTGCCAGCAACCTGGACAGCTACAATGAGCAGTTCTTC. This codes for CASNLDSYNEQFF.

The chain combines TRBV20-1 with TRBJ2-1; 8 bases fit TRBD2. Germline V gene data show CDR1 as DFQATT and CDR2 as SNEGSKA (reference sequence). J lost 8 bases, V lost 3 bases, and 9 bases had no gene match. This CDR3 has 14 amino acids. The CDR3 loop reads CSASSPGGFDEQFF. DNA for the CDR3: TGCAGTGCTAGTAGCCCGGGGGGGTTCGATGAGCAGTTCTTC.

The gene calls are TRBV4-2 and TRBJ2-7; 13 positions agree with TRBD2. The CDR3 is made up of 19 amino acids. Germline trimming cut 0 bases from V and 0 bases from J; bases unmatched to any gene: 8. Germline V lookup: CDR1 LGHNA, CDR2 YNFKEQ. Written as DNA, the CDR3 is TGTGCCAGCAGCCAAGATCGAACTAGCGGGAGGGCGAGCTCCTACGAGCAGTACTTC. Protein: CASSQDRTSGRASSYEQYF.

This chain joins TRBV2 and TRBJ2-1, with TRBD1 matching over 10 bases. The V segment lost 4 bases and the J segment 13 bases; nucleotides outside the gene matches: 13. CDR3 size: 15 residues. Germline CDR1 and CDR2: SNHLY and FYNNEI. The CDR3 region has the DNA TGTGCCAGCAGTGTCCCGGGACAGGGGACAGAGACCCAGTTCTTC. It is translated as CASSVPGQGTETQFF.

In its sample, this clonotype was seen a few times. The genes are TRBV5-1 and TRBJ2-3; no reliable D call. CDR1 and CDR2 (germline): SGHRS, YFSETQ. The CDR3 is made up of 15 amino acids. The V gene lost 0 bases and the J gene lost 0 bases, with 8 bases spanning the gap. The CDR3 coding sequence is TGCGCCAGCAGCTTGGTCTTGCGGAGCACAGATACGCAGTATTTT. As protein: CASSLVLRSTDTQYF.

Points on this clonotype: A much larger clone is a single base away; this may be a read error. The V and J genes are TRBV6-2 or TRBV6-3 and TRBJ2-3, with D maybe TRBD2 (6 bases). Germline-derived CDR1 and CDR2 are MNHEY and SVGEGT. CDR3 length equals 16 residues. CDR3 protein: CASSWRGFGSIDTQYF. CDR3 DNA: TGTGCCAGCAGTTGGAGGGGTTTTGGGAGCATAGATACGCAGTATTTT.

This chain joins TRBV20-1 and TRBJ2-2; D unclear. The CDR3 contains 15 residues. Germline CDR1 is DFQATT and CDR2 is SNEGSKA (reference sequence). Deletions cut 4 bases from V and 1 base from J, with 13 bases between. The CDR3 is CSATRRTLNTGELFF. The CDR3 DNA sequence: TGCAGTGCTACCCGACGGACCTTGAACACCGGGGAGCTGTTTTTT.

The rearrangement uses TRBV29-1 and TRBJ2-5, with a tentative D call TRBD1 (6 bases). The CDR3 contains 14 residues. V was trimmed by 3 bases and J by 11 bases, leaving 22 bases between them. Germline values: CDR1 SQVTM, CDR2 ANQGSEA. Written as DNA, the CDR3 is TGCAGCGTTGACTGGGGGCAATCCTACAATGAGCAGTACTTC. Protein sequence: CSVDWGQSYNEQYF.

Concerning this clonotype itself: Germline is not matched at one junction end, which may reflect a read error. This chain links TRBV7-9 with TRBJ2-3, with 9 bases lining up with TRBD1. Germline lookup yields CDR1 SEHNR and CDR2 FQNEAQ (reference sequence). This CDR3 spans 17 amino acids. CDR3 sequence (DNA): TGCGCCAGCACCAAGAGGGGGGACAGGGTGGGCCCAGATACGCAGTATTTT. Translation gives CASTKRGDRVGPDTQYF. Using reference TRBV7-9 and TRBJ2-3 for the parts outside the CDR3, the full variable domain is DTGVSQNPRHKITKRGQNVTFRCDPISEHNRLYWYRQTLGQGPEFLTYFQNEAQLEKSRLLSDRFSAERPKGSFSTLEIQRTEQGDSAMYLCASTKRGDRVGPDTQYFGPGTRLTVL.

This clonotype was detected only a few times. This chain links TRBV11-1 with TRBJ2-1; 8 bases align to TRBD2. J lost 0 bases, V lost 2 bases, and 9 bases had no gene match. Germline loops: CDR1 SGHAT, CDR2 FQDESV (reference sequence). CDR3 length: 18 residues. The DNA of the CDR3 is TGTGCCAGCAGCTTACACAGACTAGCGTTGAGCTCCTACAATGAGCAGTTCTTC. Its translation: CASSLHRLALSSYNEQFF.

This clonotype came up a few times. CDR3 in amino acids: CSARQSGTGKYEQYF. In DNA, the CDR3 is TGCAGTGCTAGACAATCCGGGACAGGGAAATACGAGCAGTACTTC. The J gene is TRBJ2-7, the V gene TRBV20-1, with 9 bases aligning to TRBD1. The length of the CDR3 is 15 residues. The germline gives CDR1 DFQATT, CDR2 SNEGSKA (reference sequence). Trimming took 2 bases from V and 4 from J; bases not matched to a gene: 9.

The V call is TRBV21-1, the J call TRBJ2-3; the table names TRBD1, a call not compared with the DNA. TRBV21-1 is shown as a pseudogene. The CDR3 contains 14 residues. The CDR3: CASSNPYCTDTQYF. Written as DNA, the CDR3 is TGTGCCAGCAGCAACCCCTATTGCACAGATACGCAGTATTTT.

The sample holds a few counts of this clonotype. CDR3 coding DNA: TGTGCCATCAGTGGGAGGACTAGCGGATTTTACAATGAGCAGTTCTTC. It is translated as CAISGRTSGFYNEQFF. V usage is TRBV10-3 and J usage is TRBJ2-1; 10 positions match TRBD2. CDR1 and CDR2 (germline): ENHRY, SYGVKD. Germline trimming cut 4 bases from V and 4 bases from J; bases unmatched to any gene: 7. The CDR3 extends over 16 amino acids.